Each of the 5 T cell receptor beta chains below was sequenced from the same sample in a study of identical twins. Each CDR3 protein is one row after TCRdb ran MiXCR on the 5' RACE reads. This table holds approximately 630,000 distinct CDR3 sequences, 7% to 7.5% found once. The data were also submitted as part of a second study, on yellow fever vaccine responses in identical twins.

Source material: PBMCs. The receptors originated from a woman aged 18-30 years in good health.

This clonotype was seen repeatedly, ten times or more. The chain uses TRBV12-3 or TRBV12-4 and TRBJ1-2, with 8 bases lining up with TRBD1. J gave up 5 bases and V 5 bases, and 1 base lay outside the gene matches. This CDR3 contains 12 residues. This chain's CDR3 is CASSRTGYGYTF. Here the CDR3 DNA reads TGTGCCAGCAGTCGGACAGGGTATGGCTACACCTTC.

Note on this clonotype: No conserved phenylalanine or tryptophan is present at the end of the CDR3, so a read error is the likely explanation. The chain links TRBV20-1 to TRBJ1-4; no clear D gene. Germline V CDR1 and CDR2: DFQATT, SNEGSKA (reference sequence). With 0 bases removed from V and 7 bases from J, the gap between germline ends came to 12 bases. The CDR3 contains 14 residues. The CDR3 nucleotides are TGCAGTGCTAGAGAAAATCGGCAGTCTGAAAAACTGTTTCTT. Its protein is CSARENRQSEKLFL.

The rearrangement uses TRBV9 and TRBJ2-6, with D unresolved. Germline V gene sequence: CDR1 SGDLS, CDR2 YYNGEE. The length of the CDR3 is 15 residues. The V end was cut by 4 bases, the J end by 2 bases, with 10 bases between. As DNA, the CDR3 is TGTGCCAGCAGCCCCCGCGAGCCTGGGGCCAACGTCCTGACTTTC. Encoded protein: CASSPREPGANVLTF.

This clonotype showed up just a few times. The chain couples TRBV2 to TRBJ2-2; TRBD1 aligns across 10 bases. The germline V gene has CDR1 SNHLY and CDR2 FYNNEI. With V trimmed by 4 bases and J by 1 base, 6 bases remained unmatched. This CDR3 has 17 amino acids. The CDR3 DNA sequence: TGTGCCAGCAGTGCCTCGACAGGGGGCATGAACACCGGGGAGCTGTTTTTT. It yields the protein CASSASTGGMNTGELFF.

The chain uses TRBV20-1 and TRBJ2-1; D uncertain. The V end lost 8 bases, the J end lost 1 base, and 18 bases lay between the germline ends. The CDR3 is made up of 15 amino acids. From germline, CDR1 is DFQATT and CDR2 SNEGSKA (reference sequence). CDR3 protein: CSPNIEGRSYNEQFF. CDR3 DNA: TGCAGTCCGAATATTGAAGGAAGATCCTACAATGAGCAGTTCTTC.